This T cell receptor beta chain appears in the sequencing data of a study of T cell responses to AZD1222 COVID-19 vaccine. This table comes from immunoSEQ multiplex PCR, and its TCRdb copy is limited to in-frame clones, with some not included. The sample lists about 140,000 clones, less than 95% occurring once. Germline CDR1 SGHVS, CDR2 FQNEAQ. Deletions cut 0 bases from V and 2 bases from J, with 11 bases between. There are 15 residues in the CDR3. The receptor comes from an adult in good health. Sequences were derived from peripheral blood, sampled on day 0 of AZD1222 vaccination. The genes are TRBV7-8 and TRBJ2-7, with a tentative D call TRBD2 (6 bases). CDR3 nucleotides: TGTGCCAGCAGCTTAGCAGCCGGGGGAACCTACGAGCAGTACTTC. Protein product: CASSLAAGGTYEQYF.